The next 20 T cell receptor beta chains were all read from a single sample in a study of early T cells in non-severe SARS-CoV-2 infection. MiXCR, run by TCRdb on the 5' RACE reads, gives a single entry per CDR3 protein. The top ten clones hold around 20% of a sample with tens of thousands of distinct CDR3 sequences, under 7.5% of them seen once. This sample comprised whole blood, obtained at baseline. These receptors were collected from an adult who was a healthcare worker with PCR-confirmed SARS-CoV-2 infection or an uninfected control (not recorded which).

The chain uses TRBV6-6 and TRBJ2-3, with unresolved D. The CDR3 is 13 amino acids. CDR1 and CDR2 from the germline V gene are MNHNY and SVGAGI (reference sequence). Trimming took off 8 bases at V and 1 base at J, with 10 bases between the two ends. DNA for the CDR3: TGTGCCAGCGATGGTTCCCGCACAGATACGCAGTATTTT. Its translation: CASDGSRTDTQYF.

The rearrangement joins TRBV30 to TRBJ2-4; D gene unclear. Germline V CDR1 and CDR2: GTSNPN, SVGIG (reference sequence). The CDR3 consists of 11 residues. V was trimmed by 2 bases and J by 8 bases, leaving 7 bases between them. CDR3 nucleotides: TGTGCCTGGAGTCCGCGTGACATTCAGTACTTC. Residues: CAWSPRDIQYF.

This clonotype was recorded many times. This chain's CDR3 is CSASGAGTFTYEQYF. As DNA, the CDR3 is TGCAGTGCTAGTGGGGCGGGAACTTTCACCTACGAGCAGTACTTC. The chain has TRBV20-1 and TRBJ2-7, with a possible D match to TRBD2 (6 bases). The CDR3 spans 15 residues. Trimming shortened V by 3 bases and J by 2 bases, and 17 bases separated the two germline ends. Germline V lookup: CDR1 DFQATT, CDR2 SNEGSKA (reference sequence).

V gene TRBV20-1 combines with J gene TRBJ2-1; possible D gene TRBD2, 6 bases. V lost 1 base to trimming and J lost 0 bases, with 13 bases between them. The germline CDR1 and CDR2 sequences are DFQATT and SNEGSKA (reference sequence). This CDR3 is built from 16 residues. The CDR3: CSARGASADSYNEQFF. The CDR3 nucleotides are TGCAGTGCTAGAGGGGCTAGCGCCGACTCCTACAATGAGCAGTTCTTC.

This clonotype was observed many times. V is TRBV18 and J is TRBJ2-3; 10 bases are a match to TRBD1. This CDR3 contains 16 residues. The trim removed 1 base at V and 6 bases at J, leaving 7 bases unmatched. Germline V gene sequence: CDR1 KGHSH, CDR2 LQKENI. CDR3 in amino acids: CASSPRTGGTLDTQYF. CDR3 coding DNA: TGTGCCAGCTCACCACGGACAGGGGGGACCCTTGATACGCAGTATTTT.

This clonotype is classed as medium-sized. The chain combines TRBV7-9 with TRBJ2-2; a possible D gene is TRBD2 (6 bases). Looked up from germline, CDR1 is SEHNR and CDR2 is FQNEAQ (reference sequence). This CDR3 is built from 12 residues. The V and J ends lost 6 bases and 5 bases respectively, with 7 bases between them. The CDR3, as DNA: TGTGCCAGCAGTCGGGGGACCGGGGAGCTGTTTTTT. This translates into CASSRGTGELFF.

This clonotype was seen at least ten times. The V and J genes are TRBV6-2 or TRBV6-3 and TRBJ2-3; the D is unclear. Trimming cost V 6 bases and J 6 bases, with 13 bases left between them. Germline lookup yields CDR1 MNHEY and CDR2 SVGEGT. This CDR3 region has 13 residues. The CDR3, as DNA: TGTGCCAGCAGGCCCGGCGGCCGGGATACGCAGTATTTT. Translated, it gives CASRPGGRDTQYF.

This clonotype was recorded at least ten times. V and J are TRBV4-1 and TRBJ2-3; TRBD2 matches 10 bases. The CDR3 extends over 21 amino acids. V lost 1 base, J lost 2 bases, and 18 bases stayed unmatched. Germline CDR1 reads MGHRA; CDR2 reads YSYEKL. This chain's CDR3 is CASSQALEGISGGLPTDTQYF. The CDR3 region has the DNA TGCGCCAGCAGCCAAGCGTTAGAGGGAATTAGCGGGGGGCTTCCCACAGATACGCAGTATTTT.

Concerning this clonotype: Sequence at one end of the junction differs from germline and may be a read error. CDR3 DNA sequence: TGCAGTGCTAGATTCTCGACAGGTCTAAACTCTGAAAACACCATATATTTT. Translation gives CSARFSTGLNSENTIYF. This chain connects TRBV20-1 to TRBJ1-3; D may be TRBD1 (6 bases). CDR3 size: 17 residues. Germline V gene data show CDR1 as DFQATT and CDR2 as SNEGSKA (reference sequence).

This clonotype occurred many times. The rearrangement joins TRBV20-1 to TRBJ2-3; D not resolved. V lost 6 bases to trimming and J lost 5 bases, with 15 bases between them. CDR1 is DFQATT and CDR2 is SNEGSKA in the germline V gene (reference sequence). The CDR3 length is 13 residues. The CDR3 is CSASLDFRDTQYF. The CDR3 coding sequence is TGCAGTGCCAGTCTTGATTTTAGAGATACGCAGTATTTT.

The rearrangement uses TRBV14 and TRBJ1-1, with 7 nucleotides matching TRBD1. The CDR3 totals 13 residues. The V and J ends lost 4 bases and 9 bases, in that order; junction bases with no gene match: 8. Germline V lookup: CDR1 SGHDN, CDR2 FVKESK. The DNA of the CDR3 is TGTGCCAGCAGCCGAACCGGGACAGCCAAAGCTTTCTTT. Its translation is CASSRTGTAKAFF.

The chain recombines TRBV6-5 with TRBJ2-2; D not certain. This CDR3 has 12 residues. Germline lookup yields CDR1 MNHEY and CDR2 SVGAGI. The ends were cut back, 7 bases at V and 7 bases at J, with 10 bases in the middle. The CDR3 reads CASNNYNGELFF. The CDR3 DNA reads as TGTGCCAGCAATAATTATAACGGGGAGCTGTTTTTT.

This clonotype showed up many times. The chain employs TRBV30 and TRBJ2-3; D remains unclear. Trimming pared 7 bases from V and 1 base from J, leaving 15 bases between. Looked up from germline, CDR1 is GTSNPN and CDR2 is SVGIG (reference sequence). The CDR3 runs 14 residues. CDR3 sequence: CAYHSPGGTDTQYF. The CDR3 region has the DNA TGTGCCTATCACAGCCCAGGTGGCACAGATACGCAGTATTTT.

The chain couples TRBV11-2 to TRBJ2-5, with TRBD1 matching over 9 bases. Per the germline V gene, CDR1 is SGHAT and CDR2 is FQNNGV. V was pared by 5 bases and J by 4 bases, with 8 bases of the junction left unmatched. The CDR3 runs to 15 residues. The CDR3 DNA reads TGTGCCAGCAGCACCGGGACAGGGCGTGGAGAGACCCAGTACTTC. This codes for CASSTGTGRGETQYF. The entire variable domain, with the rest obtained from reference TRBV11-2 and TRBJ2-5, is as follows: EAGVAQSPRYKIIEKRQSVAFWCNPISGHATLYWYQQILGQGPKLLIQFQNNGVVDDSQLPKDRFSAERLKGVDSTLKIQPAKLEDSAVYLCASSTGTGRGETQYFGPGTRLLVL.

This clonotype was detected only a few times. This chain links TRBV5-1 with TRBJ1-3; D not resolved. In germline, CDR1 is SGHRS, CDR2 YFSETQ. Trimming took 1 base from V and 1 from J, leaving 9 bases between them. The CDR3 consists of 15 residues. The DNA for the CDR3 is TGCGCCAGCAGCTTGCGCCCTGGGTCTGGAAACACCATATATTTT. Protein product: CASSLRPGSGNTIYF.

In its sample, this clonotype was seen a few times. This chain uses TRBV4-1 with TRBJ1-1; 7 nucleotides agree with TRBD1. V lost 4 bases, J lost 7 bases, and 9 bases stayed unmatched. Germline CDR1 is MGHRA and CDR2 is YSYEKL. The CDR3 loop spans 14 amino acids. Here the CDR3 reads CASSRLLGQLEAFF. The CDR3 region has the DNA TGCGCCAGCAGCCGATTGTTGGGACAGCTTGAAGCTTTCTTT.

This clonotype was picked up many times. CDR3 amino acids: CSASPSRSDTQYF. Written as DNA, the CDR3 is TGCAGTGCTAGTCCCTCAAGATCAGATACGCAGTATTTT. V usage is TRBV20-1 and J usage is TRBJ2-3, with unresolved D. Germline lookup yields CDR1 DFQATT and CDR2 SNEGSKA (reference sequence). The CDR3 has 13 residues. V lost 3 bases and J 4 bases, leaving 11 bases between the germline ends.

There are many counts of this clonotype. The rearrangement uses TRBV12-3 or TRBV12-4 and TRBJ2-7; TRBD2 aligns across 7 bases. V was pared by 4 bases and J by 4 bases, with 7 bases of the junction left unmatched. The CDR3 is made up of 14 amino acids. The CDR3 DNA reads TGTGCCAGCAGTTCTCCCCTCGGGAGGTACGAGCAGTACTTC. It is translated as CASSSPLGRYEQYF.

This clonotype was seen a handful of times. The genes are TRBV6-5 and TRBJ1-3; D unresolved. V lost 4 bases and J 4 bases, leaving 11 bases between the germline ends. Germline V gene lookup returns CDR1 MNHEY and CDR2 SVGAGI. This CDR3 contains 14 residues. The CDR3, as DNA: TGTGCCAGCAGTTCGCTAGGGCCCGGAAACACCATATATTTT. It translates to CASSSLGPGNTIYF.

This clonotype appeared many times. The chain carries TRBV28 and TRBJ1-2, with D unclear. The V end lost 6 bases, the J end lost 4 bases, and 21 bases lay between the germline ends. The CDR3 spans 16 residues. Germline loops: CDR1 MDHEN, CDR2 SYDVKM. The CDR3 here is CASSPTPTFAIYGYTF. In DNA, the CDR3 is TGTGCCAGCAGCCCTACACCCACATTTGCAATCTATGGCTACACCTTC.